Presented here are 17 T cell receptor beta chains from one specimen sequenced in a study of beta chain features in type 1 diabetes. The authors reverse transcribed all of the isolated RNA, so sequencing captured expressed TCRB transcripts. Clones were read by immunoSEQ multiplex PCR, and TCRdb kept only the in-frame ones, dropping some. Here the sample spans 300,000 to 350,000 clones, roughly a fifth being singletons. Sequenced input: naive CD4+ T cells from blood. These receptors were collected from a woman between 18 and 29 years old in good health.

This clone was picked up a small number of times. The chain uses TRBV5-1 and TRBJ2-1; 7 bases are a match to TRBD2. V gave up 2 bases and J gave up 7 bases; unmatched junction bases: 0. This CDR3 region has 12 residues. In germline, CDR1 is SGHRS, CDR2 YFSETQ. CDR3: CASSFSGNEQFF. CDR3 DNA sequence: TGCGCCAGCAGCTTTAGCGGGAATGAGCAGTTCTTC.

The rearrangement uses TRBV15 and TRBJ2-1, with 11 bases lining up with TRBD2. The CDR3 loop spans 19 amino acids. V shed 0 bases and J 7 bases; nucleotides not matched to a gene: 14. From germline, CDR1 is LNHNV and CDR2 YYDKDF (reference sequence). The CDR3 sequence: CATSRDLPGTSGSWNEQFF. The CDR3 nucleotides read TGTGCCACCAGCAGAGACCTCCCGGGTACTAGCGGGAGTTGGAATGAGCAGTTCTTC.

V is TRBV6-1 and J is TRBJ2-7, with TRBD1 matching 10 bases. V lost 6 bases, J lost 3 bases, and 8 bases stayed unmatched. Germline assignment: CDR1 MNHNS and CDR2 SASEGT. There are 15 residues in the CDR3. In nucleotides, the CDR3 is TGTGCCAGCAGAGGAGACCGGGACAGGGGCTACGAGCAGTACTTC. Protein product: CASRGDRDRGYEQYF.

The chain uses TRBV14 and TRBJ1-2; D unclear. V was cut by 2 bases and J by 10 bases, with 11 bases left in between. This CDR3 has 12 residues. Germline V gene sequence: CDR1 SGHDN, CDR2 FVKESK. CDR3 coding DNA: TGTGCCAGCAGCCAAACGAGCCAACTCTACACCTTC. It codes for CASSQTSQLYTF.

J is TRBJ2-7 and V is TRBV25-1; 8 nucleotides align to TRBD1. CDR3 length: 15 residues. In germline, CDR1 is MGHDK, CDR2 SYGVNS. V was clipped by 4 bases and J by 6 bases; unmatched bases: 11. This CDR3 is CASSALGTGFAEQYF. CDR3 DNA: TGTGCCAGCAGTGCACTTGGGACAGGCTTTGCCGAGCAGTACTTC.

This sequence joins TRBV6-1 and TRBJ2-3; D might be TRBD2 (6 bases). CDR1 is MNHNS and CDR2 is SASEGT in the germline V gene. The CDR3 is made up of 14 amino acids. V was pared by 10 bases and J by 0 bases, with 14 bases between. In DNA form, the CDR3 reads TGTGCCACCTCACCCGGGGGAAGCACAGATACGCAGTATTTT. As protein: CATSPGGSTDTQYF.

The chain combines TRBV4-1 with TRBJ2-3; the D gene is possibly TRBD2 (7 bases). Germline lookup yields CDR1 MGHRA and CDR2 YSYEKL. V was shortened by 6 bases and J by 2 bases, with 24 bases between the two germline ends. This CDR3 is 18 amino acids long. The CDR3 sequence: CASSPRGLGSGNTDTQYF. CDR3 nucleotide sequence: TGCGCCAGCAGTCCGCGGGGGCTGGGTTCCGGCAACACAGATACGCAGTATTTT.

This clone came up a few times. The CDR3 is CASSVTEFPDTQYF. The CDR3 DNA is TGTGCCAGCAGTGTGACAGAATTCCCAGATACGCAGTATTTT. The J gene is TRBJ2-3, the V gene TRBV28; D possibly corresponds to TRBD1 (5 bases). Trimming took 5 bases from V and 4 from J, leaving 13 bases between them. This CDR3 spans 14 amino acids. Germline V lookup: CDR1 MDHEN, CDR2 SYDVKM.

For this clone: In the same sample, other DNA sequences code for this CDR3. The rearrangement uses TRBV5-1 and TRBJ2-1; TRBD1 aligns across 8 bases. Unmatched junction bases numbered 3, after V lost 3 bases and J lost 4 bases. Germline-derived CDR1 and CDR2 are SGHRS and YFSETQ. CDR3 length: 14 amino acids. For the CDR3, the DNA is TGCGCCAGCAGCTCGGGACAGGCTTACAATGAGCAGTTCTTC. As protein: CASSSGQAYNEQFF.

V and J are TRBV27 and TRBJ1-1; a weak D match, TRBD1 (6 bases). From germline, CDR1 is MNHEY and CDR2 SMNVEV (reference sequence). Trimming took 6 bases from V and 5 from J, leaving 16 bases between them. The CDR3 totals 14 residues. In DNA, the CDR3 is TGTGCCAGCAGCCGGGGACATTTGAGGACTGAAGCTTTCTTT. It specifies CASSRGHLRTEAFF.

The gene calls are TRBV7-9 and TRBJ1-2; D is uncertain. The CDR3 has 13 amino acids. The V end was cut by 10 bases, the J end by 1 base, with 13 bases between. Per germline, CDR1 SEHNR and CDR2 FQNEAQ (reference sequence). This chain's CDR3 is CAIRDTLNYGYTF. The CDR3 DNA reads as TGTGCCATCCGGGATACCCTTAACTATGGCTACACCTTC.

This clone turned up a few times. The chain has TRBV5-6 and TRBJ2-1; D gene ambiguous. Trimming took 3 bases from V and 4 from J, leaving 17 bases between them. The CDR3 is made up of 16 amino acids. Germline V gene data show CDR1 as SGHDT and CDR2 as YYEEEE. CDR3 amino acids: CASSSVGRAKYNEQFF. The CDR3 region has the DNA TGTGCCAGCAGCTCAGTGGGCAGAGCTAAATACAATGAGCAGTTCTTC.

Only a few counts were recorded for this clone. This sequence joins TRBV9 and TRBJ2-3; tentatively, D is TRBD2 (5 bases). Germline lookup yields CDR1 SGDLS and CDR2 YYNGEE. The CDR3 loop spans 14 amino acids. The V and J ends lost 4 bases and 4 bases respectively, with 13 bases between them. The CDR3 here is CASSPQRSADTQYF. CDR3 bases: TGTGCCAGCAGCCCCCAGCGGTCCGCAGATACGCAGTATTTT.

The CDR3 nucleotides read TGTGCCAGCAGCTTCCGACCGGACAGAAATGAAAAACTGTTTTTT. It yields the protein CASSFRPDRNEKLFF. The V gene is TRBV7-2, the J gene TRBJ1-4; possible D gene TRBD1, 6 bases. Germline CDR1 and CDR2: SGHTA and FQGNSA. Between the trimmed V and J ends, which lost 3 bases and 5 bases, there was a span of 13 bases. This CDR3 region has 15 residues.

The V gene is TRBV9, the J gene TRBJ2-3; 12 bases agree with TRBD2. V dropped 4 bases and J dropped 1; count of bases not matched to a gene: 10. Germline CDR1 reads SGDLS; CDR2 reads YYNGEE. The CDR3 contains 18 residues. The CDR3 loop reads CASSPAPSGGARTDTQYF. The CDR3 DNA follows: TGTGCCAGCAGCCCAGCCCCTAGCGGGGGGGCCCGCACAGATACGCAGTATTTT.

The sample holds a few counts of this clone. V usage is TRBV19 and J usage is TRBJ2-1; TRBD1 aligns across 9 bases. CDR1 and CDR2 (germline): LNHDA, SQIVND (reference sequence). The CDR3 spans 16 residues. Trimming removed 5 bases from V and 4 bases from J; junction bases left unmatched: 9. The CDR3 protein is CASSGGQGVSYNEQFF. The CDR3 nucleotides read TGTGCCAGTAGTGGGGGACAGGGAGTATCTTACAATGAGCAGTTCTTC.

The chain combines TRBV6-5 with TRBJ2-7, with D maybe TRBD1 (6 bases). Trimming removed 4 bases at V and 1 base at J, with 17 bases between. Germline values: CDR1 MNHEY, CDR2 SVGAGI. The CDR3 spans 16 residues. The CDR3 sequence is CASSSASFGQSYEQYF. CDR3 nucleotide sequence: TGTGCCAGCAGTTCCGCCTCATTTGGACAGTCCTACGAGCAGTACTTC.